The clone carrying this T cell receptor beta chain was detected only a few times. This sample was taken from a study of blood T cell repertoires in COVID-19. In the study overall: COVID-19 samples, acute and convalescent, were from the United States, Italy and Spain. T cells, B-cell-depleted T cells, or PBMCs supplied cDNA or gDNA.

Source study methods: Cell counts per sample came from amplifying reference gene primers. TCRdb keeps only in-frame clones here, not all; method: immunoSEQ multiplex PCR. V, J and clone size are those of that table, while D and trimming were read from the DNA. This table has about 130,000 clones, roughly three quarters appearing once. Germline CDR1 is SGHRS and CDR2 is YFSETQ. CDR3 size: 13 residues. Trimming took 0 bases from V and 7 from J, leaving 7 bases between them. The source of this sequence is a man aged 35-49 years with active or convalescent COVID-19. The J gene is TRBJ2-2, the V gene TRBV5-1, with unresolved D. Sequenced: peripheral blood. CDR3 DNA sequence: TGCGCCAGCAGCTTGGAAGGCGGCGGGGAGCTGTTTTTT. Protein sequence: CASSLEGGGELFF.